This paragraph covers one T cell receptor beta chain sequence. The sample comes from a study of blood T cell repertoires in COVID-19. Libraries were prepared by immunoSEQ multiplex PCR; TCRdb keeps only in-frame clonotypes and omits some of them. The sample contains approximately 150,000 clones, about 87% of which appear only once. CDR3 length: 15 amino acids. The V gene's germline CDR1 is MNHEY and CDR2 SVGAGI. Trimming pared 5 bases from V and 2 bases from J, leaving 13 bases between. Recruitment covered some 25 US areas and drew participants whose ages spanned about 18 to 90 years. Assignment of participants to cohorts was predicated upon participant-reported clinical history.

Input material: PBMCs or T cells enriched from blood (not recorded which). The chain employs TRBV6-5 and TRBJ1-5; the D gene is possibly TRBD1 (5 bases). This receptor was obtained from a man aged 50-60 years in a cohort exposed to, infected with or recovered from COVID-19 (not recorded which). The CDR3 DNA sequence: TGTGCCAGCAGTACCGACGGGGGGGGCAATCAGCCCCAGCATTTT. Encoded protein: CASSTDGGGNQPQHF.